This T cell receptor (beta chain) emerged from a study of PD-1 blockade in classical Hodgkin lymphoma. Only a few counts were recorded for this clone. Every one of the patients relapsed after autologous stem cell transplantation (brentuximab vedotin exposure was variable). This table comes from immunoSEQ multiplex PCR, and its TCRdb copy is limited to in-frame clones, with some not included. In the table there are 90,000 to 100,000 clones, 92% of which are singletons. The sequencing used peripheral blood mononuclear cells (PBMCs), collected at baseline. The TCR sequence derives from a human donor with classical Hodgkin lymphoma.

CDR3 sequence: CSVEVGMEQYF. In DNA, the CDR3 is TGCAGCGTTGAAGTTGGAATGGAGCAGTACTTC. The V and J genes are TRBV29-1 and TRBJ2-7; no reliable D call. V gave up 1 base and J gave up 7 bases, with 8 bases separating them. The CDR3 is made up of 11 amino acids. Looked up from germline, CDR1 is SQVTM and CDR2 is ANQGSEA.